The rows below give T cell receptor beta chains drawn from one sample of a study of blood T cells in healthy people across ages. TCRdb reanalysed the 5' RACE reads using MiXCR and keeps one entry per CDR3 protein. The sample consists of around 580,000 distinct CDR3 sequences, roughly 48% of them appearing once. The sequencing input was blood. The receptors shown here come from a man older than 75 in good health. Both conserved end residues are part of each CDR3. The order of the fields is clone size, J gene, D gene, V gene, CDR3 protein, CDR3 DNA. The D gene is left open where the match is weak. The size of a clone is reported for some rows only, either as once, few or many, or as a class for expanded clones.

clone_size: once
j_call: TRBJ2-4
d_call: .
v_call: TRBV7-9
cdr3_aa: CASSIQTGLPKNIQYF
cdr3_nt: TGTGCCAGCAGCATCCAGACGGGTCTGCCAAAAAACATTCAGTACTTC

clone_size: .
j_call: TRBJ2-5
d_call: .
v_call: TRBV20-1
cdr3_aa: CSAGDSRDPQETQYF
cdr3_nt: TGCAGTGCTGGAGATTCCAGGGACCCCCAGGAGACCCAGTACTTC

clone_size: .
j_call: TRBJ2-1
d_call: .
v_call: TRBV27
cdr3_aa: CASSPERSNEQFF
cdr3_nt: TGTGCCAGCAGTCCAGAGCGGTCTAATGAGCAGTTCTTC

clone_size: .
j_call: TRBJ2-5
d_call: TRBD1
v_call: TRBV15
cdr3_aa: CATSRTGGVWETQYF
cdr3_nt: TGTGCCACCAGCAGAACAGGGGGCGTTTGGGAGACCCAGTACTTC

clone_size: .
j_call: TRBJ2-5
d_call: .
v_call: TRBV4-3
cdr3_aa: CASSQGFGGGETQYF
cdr3_nt: TGCGCCAGCAGCCAAGGATTTGGTGGGGGGGAGACCCAGTACTTC

clone_size: .
j_call: TRBJ2-7
d_call: .
v_call: TRBV28
cdr3_aa: CASSSGLLEQYF
cdr3_nt: TGTGCCAGCAGTTCCGGACTGCTCGAGCAGTACTTC

clone_size: few
j_call: TRBJ2-4
d_call: TRBD1
v_call: TRBV14
cdr3_aa: CASSQDFGDRGHLAKNIQYF
cdr3_nt: TGTGCCAGCAGCCAAGATTTTGGGGACAGGGGTCACCTAGCCAAAAACATTCAGTACTTC

clone_size: few
j_call: TRBJ2-4
d_call: TRBD1
v_call: TRBV2
cdr3_aa: CASSPDRVWEQYF
cdr3_nt: TGTGCCAGCAGTCCTGACAGGGTGTGGGAGCAGTACTTC

clone_size: few
j_call: TRBJ2-1
d_call: TRBD2
v_call: TRBV5-1
cdr3_aa: CASSLVPGTSGYNEQFF
cdr3_nt: TGCGCCAGCAGCTTGGTACCCGGGACTAGCGGCTACAATGAGCAGTTCTTC

clone_size: .
j_call: TRBJ2-4
d_call: .
v_call: TRBV12-5
cdr3_aa: CASGLQGGQLAKNIQYF
cdr3_nt: TGTGCTAGTGGTTTGCAAGGGGGACAACTAGCCAAAAACATTCAGTACTTC

clone_size: once
j_call: TRBJ2-3
d_call: TRBD1
v_call: TRBV11-2
cdr3_aa: CASSLVGGRGQVLTSTDTQYF
cdr3_nt: TGTGCCAGCAGCTTAGTAGGGGGACGGGGACAGGTCCTTACTAGCACAGATACGCAGTATTTT

clone_size: .
j_call: TRBJ1-1
d_call: .
v_call: TRBV9
cdr3_aa: CASSVESNTEAFF
cdr3_nt: TGTGCCAGCAGCGTAGAATCGAACACTGAAGCTTTCTTT

clone_size: .
j_call: TRBJ2-7
d_call: TRBD2
v_call: TRBV7-9
cdr3_aa: CASSRGLDYEQYF
cdr3_nt: TGTGCCAGCAGCCGGGGACTAGACTACGAGCAGTACTTC

clone_size: .
j_call: TRBJ2-3
d_call: TRBD2
v_call: TRBV27
cdr3_aa: CASSRGGGSTDTQYF
cdr3_nt: TGTGCCAGCAGTCGGGGGGGCGGGAGCACAGATACGCAGTATTTT

clone_size: .
j_call: TRBJ2-5
d_call: .
v_call: TRBV7-9
cdr3_aa: CASSLLAGAKETQYF
cdr3_nt: TGTGCCAGCAGCTTGTTGGCAGGGGCCAAAGAGACCCAGTACTTC

clone_size: .
j_call: TRBJ2-2
d_call: TRBD1
v_call: TRBV12-3/TRBV12-4
cdr3_aa: CASLRGRSGELFF
cdr3_nt: TGTGCCAGCCTCAGGGGGCGATCCGGGGAGCTGTTTTTT

clone_size: .
j_call: TRBJ2-7
d_call: .
v_call: TRBV7-2
cdr3_aa: CASSLDTGPRWSYEQYF
cdr3_nt: TGTGCCAGCAGCTTAGATACCGGGCCTAGGTGGAGCTACGAGCAGTACTTC

clone_size: .
j_call: TRBJ2-5
d_call: .
v_call: TRBV29-1
cdr3_aa: CSVARGGEQYF
cdr3_nt: TGCAGCGTTGCCAGGGGAGGAGAGCAGTACTTC

clone_size: few
j_call: TRBJ2-7
d_call: TRBD2
v_call: TRBV12-3/TRBV12-4
cdr3_aa: CASSLSFGGMLNEQYF
cdr3_nt: TGTGCCAGCAGTTTATCGTTCGGGGGGATGTTAAACGAGCAGTACTTC

clone_size: once
j_call: TRBJ1-6
d_call: TRBD1
v_call: TRBV5-1
cdr3_aa: CASSRTGDGTPLHF
cdr3_nt: TGCGCCAGCAGCAGGACAGGGGACGGGACACCCCTCCACTTT

clone_size: many
j_call: TRBJ2-1
d_call: TRBD2
v_call: TRBV7-2
cdr3_aa: CASSVLAGNYNEQFF
cdr3_nt: TGTGCCAGCAGCGTACTAGCGGGAAACTACAATGAGCAGTTCTTC

clone_size: .
j_call: TRBJ1-5
d_call: .
v_call: TRBV5-1
cdr3_aa: CVSSPGQHNQPQHF
cdr3_nt: TGCGTCAGCAGCCCCGGACAGCACAATCAGCCCCAGCATTTT

clone_size: many
j_call: TRBJ2-4
d_call: .
v_call: TRBV6-5
cdr3_aa: CASMNSGAAKNIQYF
cdr3_nt: TGTGCCAGCATGAATTCGGGGGCGGCCAAAAACATTCAGTACTTC

clone_size: once
j_call: TRBJ2-3
d_call: TRBD2
v_call: TRBV10-3
cdr3_aa: CAIKGGAGASTDTQYF
cdr3_nt: TGTGCCATCAAGGGGGGAGCGGGGGCTAGCACAGATACGCAGTATTTT

clone_size: .
j_call: TRBJ2-1
d_call: TRBD2
v_call: TRBV5-1
cdr3_aa: CASSLPGTSGGVNEQFF
cdr3_nt: TGCGCCAGCAGCTTGCCGGGGACTAGCGGGGGGGTAAATGAGCAGTTCTTC

clone_size: once
j_call: TRBJ2-1
d_call: .
v_call: TRBV3-1
cdr3_aa: CASRRLGYEQFF
cdr3_nt: TGTGCCAGTCGCCGACTAGGCTATGAGCAGTTCTTC

clone_size: .
j_call: TRBJ2-4
d_call: .
v_call: TRBV20-1
cdr3_aa: CSATGWNPIQYF
cdr3_nt: TGCAGTGCTACGGGATGGAATCCCATTCAGTACTTC

clone_size: few
j_call: TRBJ2-5
d_call: .
v_call: TRBV24-1
cdr3_aa: CATSAWDKETQYF
cdr3_nt: TGTGCCACCAGTGCGTGGGACAAAGAGACCCAGTACTTC

clone_size: many
j_call: TRBJ2-7
d_call: .
v_call: TRBV29-1
cdr3_aa: CSVAQVTEQYF
cdr3_nt: TGCAGCGTTGCACAGGTCACCGAGCAGTACTTC

clone_size: few
j_call: TRBJ2-7
d_call: .
v_call: TRBV5-1
cdr3_aa: CASSSQSYSYEQYF
cdr3_nt: TGCGCCAGCAGCTCCCAATCCTACTCCTACGAGCAGTACTTC

clone_size: .
j_call: TRBJ2-7
d_call: .
v_call: TRBV12-3/TRBV12-4
cdr3_aa: CASRGDRSNELYF
cdr3_nt: TGTGCCAGCAGGGGAGACAGGTCGAATGAGCTGTACTTC